The entry below describes one TCR beta chain. Its recognized antigen is unknown. Base qualities are not provided; no much larger clone lies one nucleotide away. The donors belonged to the validation cohort of about 130 subjects, which was separate from the roughly 670-subject first cohort. Library construction relied on the immunoSEQ multiplex PCR assay. Processing in the source paper ran as follows. A statistical classification framework was developed to diagnose cytomegalovirus status using the catalog of TCR beta chain sequences. TCRdb took this table from immuneACCESS and kept in-frame rearrangements with V and J called. Such tables lack part of the clones; where checked against another copy, unresolved V genes explain under half of the gap, and the rest is unexplained. The V and J calls and the clone size are those of that table, but D and trimming were determined from the DNA. This sample is represented by under 250,000 clones; about nine tenths of them were singletons. Approximately 2% of the sample lies in the top ten.

This entry is derived from a study of cytomegalovirus exposure and HLA in healthy donors (dated by TCRdb to 2016 to 2017). About the investigation overall: A later analysis indicated that the 120 or so validation repertoires were generated on the platform also employed for the roughly 650 repertoires of the first cohort. The study aimed to test whether signatures of past pathogen exposure could be identified by cataloging public T cell receptors. In addition to the first cohort of 666 subjects, a separate validation cohort of some 120 different subjects was used. To predict cytomegalovirus infection status, the study combined high-throughput TCR immunosequencing, statistical association of individual TCRs with disease status, and machine learning.

Broader findings and caveats from the paper: In both the original and validation cohorts, the classifier was reported to diagnose cytomegalovirus status with high specificity and sensitivity. Across donors, most TCR sequences were observed very rarely, whereas some public TCRs were present in many individuals. Subsequent analysis determined that TCRs grouped into clusters in the first cohort also showed a tendency toward co-occurrence across the roughly 130 validation repertoires, and 94% of cluster scores exceeded 0. In vitro tests confirmed that a few of the cytomegalovirus-associated TCR beta chains recognize cytomegalovirus antigens. According to the authors, the approach could potentially be generalized to other disease states and immunological phenotypes. A later analysis lacked HLA typing for the validation cohort, so it scored co-occurrence in that cohort across all 130 or so repertoires. In the study, about 150 TCR beta chains were listed as associated with cytomegalovirus.

The CDR3 starts with the cysteine, ends with the phenylalanine, and has 13 residues. This entry keeps only the CDR3 DNA: 39 bases, framed from base 1. Compared with germline, V lacks 3 bases and J lacks 6 bases; bases without a gene match: 3. The germline V gene encodes CDR1 SGHVS and CDR2 FNYEAQ. This TCR came from a woman between 18 and 29 years old in good health and CMV-seropositive. The sample taken for sequencing was PBMCs. The V and J segments used are TRBV7-6 and TRBJ2-7, with 9 bases matching TRBD1. CDR3 region: CASSLGQGGEQYF. The nucleotides read TGTGCCAGCAGCTTGGGACAGGGCGGCGAGCAGTACTTC. Full variable domain (CDR3 extended with the reference TRBV7-6 and TRBJ2-7 proteins): GAGVSQSPRYKVTKRGQDVALRCDPISGHVSLYWYRQALGQGPEFLTYFNYEAQQDKSGLPNDRFSAERPEGSISTLTIQRTEQRDSAMYRCASSLGQGGEQYFGPGTRLTVT.